The rows below give T cell receptor beta chains drawn from one sample of a study of T cell changes during pregnancy in multiple sclerosis. This table comes from immunoSEQ multiplex PCR, and its TCRdb copy is limited to in-frame clones, with some not included. The sample carries roughly 32,000 clones, roughly 90% recorded once. This specimen consisted of CD4+ T cells from peripheral blood mononuclear cells, obtained in the second trimester of pregnancy. The receptors originated from a female donor in good health, enrolled as a control in a pregnancy study. CDR3s include the opening cysteine and the closing phenylalanine or tryptophan. A D gene is named only where the DNA matches it firmly. Expanded clones are given a class, and other clones once, few, many or no size at all.

clone_size	v_call	cdr3_length	d_call	j_call	cdr3_aa	cdr3_nt
-	TRBV11-2	16	TRBD2	TRBJ2-7	CASSGGTGGPIYEQYF	TGTGCCAGCAGCGGGGGGACGGGAGGGCCTATCTACGAGCAGTACTTC
-	TRBV25-1	16	-	TRBJ1-4	CASSELKGATNEKLFF	TGTGCCAGCAGTGAGTTGAAGGGGGCAACTAATGAAAAACTGTTTTTT
-	TRBV5-1	17	TRBD1	TRBJ1-4	CASSPGSGTGYGEKLFF	TGCGCCAGCAGTCCGGGGTCCGGGACAGGGTATGGTGAAAAACTGTTTTTT
-	TRBV2	15	TRBD2	TRBJ2-5	CASSRTSGGSETQYF	TGTGCCAGCAGTAGGACTAGCGGGGGGTCAGAGACCCAGTACTTC
once	TRBV5-4	17	TRBD1	TRBJ2-2	CASSLAGTGGFTGELFF	TGTGCCAGCAGCTTGGCCGGGACAGGGGGCTTCACCGGGGAGCTGTTTTTT
-	TRBV30	12	-	TRBJ1-5	CAWGRVGGAQHF	TGTGCCTGGGGACGGGTTGGTGGGGCGCAGCATTTT
-	TRBV11-3	15	-	TRBJ2-3	CASSLGTVAADTQYF	TGTGCCAGCAGCCTCGGGACAGTAGCGGCAGATACGCAGTATTTT
-	TRBV11-3	16	TRBD2	TRBJ2-3	CASSPGTSGITDTQYF	TGTGCCAGCAGCCCGGGGACTAGCGGGATCACAGATACGCAGTATTTT
-	TRBV28	14	-	TRBJ2-7	CASRSGTYHYEQYF	TGTGCCAGCAGATCCGGGACTTACCACTACGAGCAGTACTTC
-	TRBV9	15	-	TRBJ1-4	CASSVFGQFNEKLFF	TGTGCCAGCAGCGTATTTGGTCAGTTTAATGAAAAACTGTTTTTT
-	TRBV7-2	15	TRBD2	TRBJ2-7	CASSATSGRAYEQYF	TGTGCCAGCAGCGCCACTAGCGGGAGGGCTTACGAGCAGTACTTC
few	TRBV2	15	TRBD1	TRBJ1-6	CASLYGGTGITPLHF	TGTGCCAGCTTATACGGAGGGACAGGGATCACACCCCTCCACTTT
-	TRBV5-1	12	-	TRBJ1-2	CASSADSGGYTF	TGCGCCAGCAGCGCGGACTCGGGTGGCTACACCTTC
-	TRBV5-8	13	-	TRBJ1-2	CASSQTARSGYTF	TGTGCCAGCAGCCAGACAGCACGCTCTGGCTACACCTTC
-	TRBV18	14	-	TRBJ1-1	CASSPKQGGNEAFF	TGTGCCAGCTCACCAAAACAGGGCGGAAATGAAGCTTTCTTT
-	TRBV18	19	TRBD1	TRBJ2-7	CASSPLSVPRTGNTYEQYF	TGTGCCAGCTCACCACTATCCGTGCCCAGGACAGGGAATACCTACGAGCAGTACTTC
-	TRBV30	14	TRBD1	TRBJ1-6	CAWKPGTDNSPLHF	TGTGCCTGGAAACCCGGGACAGATAATTCACCCCTCCACTTT
once	TRBV27	12	-	TRBJ2-7	CASRRSSYEQYF	TGTGCCAGCAGGCGGAGCTCCTACGAGCAGTACTTC
-	TRBV14	21	TRBD2	TRBJ2-1	CASSRKIGAVGREIGYNEQFF	TGTGCCAGCAGCCGGAAAATCGGGGCCGTGGGGCGGGAGATTGGGTACAATGAGCAGTTCTTC
-	TRBV6-4	14	TRBD1	TRBJ2-2	CASRPGQGHGELFF	TGTGCCAGCAGACCGGGACAGGGGCACGGGGAGCTGTTTTTT
-	TRBV15	16	TRBD1	TRBJ2-6	CATSGIDRAGANVLTF	TGTGCCACCAGCGGAATAGACAGGGCTGGGGCCAACGTCCTGACTTTC
-	TRBV19	13	-	TRBJ1-6	CASNEALNSPLHF	TGTGCCAGTAACGAGGCCCTTAATTCACCCCTCCACTTT
once	TRBV19	16	-	TRBJ2-1	CASSIVPALGGNEQFF	TGTGCCAGTAGTATAGTTCCGGCCTTAGGGGGCAATGAGCAGTTCTTC
-	TRBV7-2	16	TRBD2	TRBJ2-1	CASSRTVGGSLNEQFF	TGTGCCAGCAGCCGAACAGTGGGGGGGTCCCTCAATGAGCAGTTCTTC
-	TRBV14	17	TRBD1	TRBJ1-2	CASSPPGQVPSGYGYTF	TGTGCCAGCAGCCCGCCGGGACAGGTGCCCTCCGGCTATGGCTACACCTTC
-	TRBV5-6	17	-	TRBJ2-4	CASSSSVSSLAKNIQYF	TGTGCCAGCAGCTCGAGCGTATCTTCTCTAGCCAAAAACATTCAGTACTTC
-	TRBV6-5	13	TRBD1	TRBJ1-1	CASSPPGQGEAFF	TGTGCCAGCAGTCCCCCCGGACAGGGTGAAGCTTTCTTT
-	TRBV7-2	15	-	TRBJ1-3	CASSPWGGSGNTIYF	TGTGCCAGCAGCCCCTGGGGGGGATCTGGAAACACCATATATTTT
once	TRBV11-3	16	TRBD1	TRBJ1-1	CASSGWTGGYSAEAFF	TGTGCCAGCAGCGGGTGGACAGGGGGTTACTCAGCCGAAGCTTTCTTT
-	TRBV6-5	12	TRBD1	TRBJ2-7	CASSRHRGEQYF	TGTGCCAGCAGCCGACACAGGGGCGAGCAGTACTTC
-	TRBV4-2	17	-	TRBJ2-1	CASSQDLGGSSYNEQFF	TGTGCCAGCAGCCAAGATCTTGGCGGTAGCTCCTACAATGAGCAGTTCTTC
-	TRBV9	15	TRBD2	TRBJ2-1	CASSVAGGGGLEQFF	TGTGCCAGCAGCGTAGCGGGCGGGGGGGGTCTTGAGCAGTTCTTC
-	TRBV11-2	15	TRBD1	TRBJ2-7	CASSLRGQGPNEQYF	TGTGCCAGCAGCTTGCGGGGACAGGGCCCCAACGAGCAGTACTTC
once	TRBV7-9	13	-	TRBJ2-1	CASSLAGGNEQFF	TGTGCCAGCAGCTTAGCGGGGGGCAATGAGCAGTTCTTC
-	TRBV5-6	14	-	TRBJ1-1	CASSLGGGGTEAFF	TGTGCCAGCAGCCTGGGGGGGGGCGGCACTGAAGCTTTCTTT
-	TRBV20-1	11	-	TRBJ1-4	CSASLNEKLFF	TGCAGTGCTTCCTTAAATGAAAAACTGTTTTTT
-	TRBV2	19	TRBD1	TRBJ2-1	CASRTDRGRGKYSYNEQFF	TGTGCCAGCAGGACCGACAGGGGGCGGGGTAAATACTCCTACAATGAGCAGTTCTTC
once	TRBV15	18	TRBD1	TRBJ2-7	CATSRAHRTGQHSYEQYF	TGTGCCACCAGCAGAGCTCACCGGACAGGTCAGCACTCCTACGAGCAGTACTTC
-	TRBV10-3	15	TRBD1	TRBJ2-7	CAISVDRGSWYEQYF	TGTGCCATCAGCGTAGACAGGGGGTCTTGGTACGAGCAGTACTTC
-	TRBV6-1	15	-	TRBJ1-3	CASNGGRVYGNTIYF	TGTGCCAGCAACGGGGGAAGGGTTTATGGAAACACCATATATTTT
-	TRBV6-6	15	TRBD1	TRBJ2-7	CASSFTGTGTGEQYF	TGTGCCAGCAGTTTTACCGGGACAGGGACCGGCGAGCAGTACTTC
-	TRBV5-1	18	TRBD2	TRBJ2-5	CASSLTGLAGTLGETQYF	TGCGCCAGCAGCTTGACGGGACTAGCGGGTACGTTGGGAGAGACCCAGTACTTC
-	TRBV6-1	12	-	TRBJ1-4	CASSELREKLFF	TGTGCCAGCAGTGAACTGAGAGAAAAACTGTTTTTT
-	TRBV7-8	17	TRBD2	TRBJ2-3	CASRERGLAGVEDTQYF	TGTGCCAGCCGGGAACGGGGACTAGCGGGAGTTGAAGATACGCAGTATTTT
-	TRBV5-4	13	-	TRBJ1-2	CASSSAGRYGYTF	TGTGCCAGCAGCTCCGCAGGGCGCTATGGCTACACCTTC
few	TRBV4-3	14	-	TRBJ1-1	CASSQAQTNTEAFF	TGCGCCAGCAGCCAAGCACAGACGAACACTGAAGCTTTCTTT
-	TRBV21-1	17	-	TRBJ2-2	CASSKRPTSGTTGELFF	TGTGCCAGCAGCAAACGCCCGACTAGCGGGACAACCGGGGAGCTGTTTTTT
-	TRBV7-6	14	-	TRBJ1-1	CASSAGLGHTEAFF	TGTGCCAGCAGCGCAGGGCTGGGTCACACTGAAGCTTTCTTT
-	TRBV5-1	15	TRBD2	TRBJ2-1	CASGTSGRVTDEQFF	TGCGCCAGCGGAACTAGCGGGAGGGTCACGGATGAGCAGTTCTTC
-	TRBV5-4	18	TRBD2	TRBJ2-5	CASRSRGTSGELGETQYF	TGTGCCAGCAGGTCCCGAGGGACTAGCGGGGAGTTGGGAGAGACCCAGTACTTC
-	TRBV4-2	16	TRBD2	TRBJ2-5	CASSEDPSGRVGTQYF	TGTGCCAGCAGCGAAGACCCTAGCGGGAGGGTAGGGACCCAGTACTTC
-	TRBV7-9	19	TRBD2	TRBJ2-2	CASSLGFTSGGPNTGELFF	TGTGCCAGCAGCTTAGGGTTTACTAGCGGGGGACCGAACACCGGGGAGCTGTTTTTT